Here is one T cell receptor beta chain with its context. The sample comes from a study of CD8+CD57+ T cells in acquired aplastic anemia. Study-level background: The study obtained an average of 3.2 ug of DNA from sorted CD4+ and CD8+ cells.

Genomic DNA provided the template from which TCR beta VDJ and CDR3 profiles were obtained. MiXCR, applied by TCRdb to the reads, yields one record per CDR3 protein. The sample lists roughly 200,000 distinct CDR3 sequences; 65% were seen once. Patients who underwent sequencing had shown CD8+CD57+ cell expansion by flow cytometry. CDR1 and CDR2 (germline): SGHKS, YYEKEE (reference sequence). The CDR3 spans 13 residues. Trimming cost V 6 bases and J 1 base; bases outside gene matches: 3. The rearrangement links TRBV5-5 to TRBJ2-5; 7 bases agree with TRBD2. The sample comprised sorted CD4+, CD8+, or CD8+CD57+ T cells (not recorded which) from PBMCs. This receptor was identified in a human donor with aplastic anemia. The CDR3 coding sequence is TGTGCCAGCACCCCGGGGGGCCAAGAGACCCAGTACTTC. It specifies CASTPGGQETQYF.